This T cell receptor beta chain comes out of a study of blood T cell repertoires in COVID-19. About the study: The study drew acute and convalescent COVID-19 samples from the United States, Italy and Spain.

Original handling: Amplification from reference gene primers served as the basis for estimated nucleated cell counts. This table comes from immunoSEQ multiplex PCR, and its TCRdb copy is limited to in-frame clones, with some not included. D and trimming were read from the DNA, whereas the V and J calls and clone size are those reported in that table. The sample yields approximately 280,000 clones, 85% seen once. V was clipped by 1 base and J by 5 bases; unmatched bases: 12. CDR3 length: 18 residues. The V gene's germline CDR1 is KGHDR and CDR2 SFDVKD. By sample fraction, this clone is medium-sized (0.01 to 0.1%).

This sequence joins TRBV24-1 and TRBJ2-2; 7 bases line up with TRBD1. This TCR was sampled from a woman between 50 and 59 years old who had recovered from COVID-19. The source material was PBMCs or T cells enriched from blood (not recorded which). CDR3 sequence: CATSDFNDRVSSTGELFF. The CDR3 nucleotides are TGTGCCACCAGTGATTTCAACGACAGGGTCTCGAGTACCGGGGAGCTGTTTTTT.